This TCR beta chain came from a study of vaccination effects on CD4 cells after COVID-19. Study details: Sequencing in the ViraFEST assay came after antigen-specific CD4+ T cells had been expanded with viral peptide pools, which were used to stimulate PBMC.

Clones were sequenced by immunoSEQ multiplex PCR, and TCRdb holds only the in-frame ones, with some missing. Of 35,000 to 40,000 clones listed, roughly 80% are singletons. Concerning this clone itself: Its antigen remains unidentified.

It was after roughly ten days of culture that CD4+ T cells were isolated. This receptor was obtained from a human donor who received a COVID-19 vaccine. Sample: CD4+ T cells from PBMCs cultured without peptide, taken before COVID-19 vaccination.

The chain's CDR3 is CASSGSVANTGELFF. The CDR3, as DNA: TGCGCCAGCAGTGGAAGCGTCGCGAACACCGGGGAGCTGTTTTTT. V usage is TRBV10-1 and J usage is TRBJ2-2; no definite D call. There are 15 residues in the CDR3. CDR1 and CDR2 (germline): WNHNN, SYGVQD (reference sequence). V lost 4 bases to trimming and J lost 0 bases, with 9 bases between them.